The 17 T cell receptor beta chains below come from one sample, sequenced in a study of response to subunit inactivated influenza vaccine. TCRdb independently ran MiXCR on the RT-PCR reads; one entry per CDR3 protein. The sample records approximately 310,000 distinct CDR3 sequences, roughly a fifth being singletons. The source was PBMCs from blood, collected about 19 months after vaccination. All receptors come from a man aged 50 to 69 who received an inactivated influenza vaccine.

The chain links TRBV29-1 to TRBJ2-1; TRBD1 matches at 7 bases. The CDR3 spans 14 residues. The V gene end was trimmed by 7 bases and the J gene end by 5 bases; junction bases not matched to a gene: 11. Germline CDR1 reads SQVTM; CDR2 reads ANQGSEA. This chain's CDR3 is CSGTPWTGNNEQFF. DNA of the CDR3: TGCAGCGGAACCCCGTGGACAGGTAACAATGAGCAGTTCTTC.

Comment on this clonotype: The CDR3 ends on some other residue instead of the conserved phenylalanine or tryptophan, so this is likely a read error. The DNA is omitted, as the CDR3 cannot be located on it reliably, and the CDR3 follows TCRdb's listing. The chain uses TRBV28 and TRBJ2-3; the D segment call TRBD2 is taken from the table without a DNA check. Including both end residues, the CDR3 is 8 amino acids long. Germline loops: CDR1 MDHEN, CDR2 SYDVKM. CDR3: CASSLGRR.

The CDR3 DNA follows: TGTGCCACCAGCAGAGGTGTTTTGGATCAGCCCCAGCATTTT. As protein: CATSRGVLDQPQHF. The chain employs TRBV15 and TRBJ1-5; D gene uncertain. Germline CDR1 LNHNV, CDR2 YYDKDF (reference sequence). V lost 1 base, J lost 5 bases, and 9 bases lay in between. The CDR3 sequence is 14 residues long.

CDR3 in DNA: TGTGCCAGCAGTTTGGGGCTAGCGGAAAAAACCTACGAGCAGTACTTC. Protein product: CASSLGLAEKTYEQYF. The gene calls are TRBV12-3 or TRBV12-4 and TRBJ2-7; TRBD2 matches 7 bases. V was pared by 3 bases and J by 2 bases, with 10 bases of the junction left unmatched. CDR3 length: 16 residues.

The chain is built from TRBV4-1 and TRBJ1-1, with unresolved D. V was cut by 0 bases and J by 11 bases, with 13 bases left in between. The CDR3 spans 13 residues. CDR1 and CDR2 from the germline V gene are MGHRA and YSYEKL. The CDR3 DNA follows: TGCGCCAGCAGCCAAGATCTTGGACGCGTGGCTTTCTTT. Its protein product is CASSQDLGRVAFF.

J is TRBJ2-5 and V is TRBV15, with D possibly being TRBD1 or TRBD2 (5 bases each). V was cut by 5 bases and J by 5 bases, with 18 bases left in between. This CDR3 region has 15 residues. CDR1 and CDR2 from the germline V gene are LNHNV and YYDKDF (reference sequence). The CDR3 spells CATSSGWSGHETQYF. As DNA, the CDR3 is TGTGCCACCAGCTCCGGGTGGTCGGGGCATGAGACCCAGTACTTC.

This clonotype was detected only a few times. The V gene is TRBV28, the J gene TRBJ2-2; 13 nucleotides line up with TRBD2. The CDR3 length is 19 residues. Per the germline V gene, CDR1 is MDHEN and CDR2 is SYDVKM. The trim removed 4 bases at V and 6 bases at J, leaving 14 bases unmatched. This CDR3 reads CASSWGLAGKYRSPGELFF. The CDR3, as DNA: TGTGCCAGCAGTTGGGGACTAGCGGGAAAGTATAGAAGCCCCGGGGAGCTGTTTTTT.

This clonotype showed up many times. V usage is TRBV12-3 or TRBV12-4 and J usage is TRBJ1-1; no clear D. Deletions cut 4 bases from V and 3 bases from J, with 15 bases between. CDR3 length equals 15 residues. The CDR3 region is CASSYGSYVDTEAFF. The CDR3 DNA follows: TGTGCCAGCAGTTACGGCAGTTATGTCGACACTGAAGCTTTCTTT.

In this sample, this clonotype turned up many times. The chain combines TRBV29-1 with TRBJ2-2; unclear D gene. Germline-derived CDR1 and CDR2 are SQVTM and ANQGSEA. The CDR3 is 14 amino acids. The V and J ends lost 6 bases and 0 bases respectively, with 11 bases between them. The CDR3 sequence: CSVLKGANTGELFF. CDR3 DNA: TGCAGCGTCCTAAAGGGCGCGAACACCGGGGAGCTGTTTTTT.

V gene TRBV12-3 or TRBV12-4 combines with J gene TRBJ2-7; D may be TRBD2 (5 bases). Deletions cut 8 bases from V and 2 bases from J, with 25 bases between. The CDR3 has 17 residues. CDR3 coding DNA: TGTGCCAGCGGTCTAGTGGCCTCGAGGGCAGACACCTACGAGCAGTACTTC. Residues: CASGLVASRADTYEQYF.

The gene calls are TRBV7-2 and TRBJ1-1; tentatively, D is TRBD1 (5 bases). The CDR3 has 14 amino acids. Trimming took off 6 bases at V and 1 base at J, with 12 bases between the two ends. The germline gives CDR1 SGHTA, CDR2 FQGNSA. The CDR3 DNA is TGTGCCAGCAGGGCAGGGAAGGCGAACACTGAAGCTTTCTTT. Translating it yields CASRAGKANTEAFF.

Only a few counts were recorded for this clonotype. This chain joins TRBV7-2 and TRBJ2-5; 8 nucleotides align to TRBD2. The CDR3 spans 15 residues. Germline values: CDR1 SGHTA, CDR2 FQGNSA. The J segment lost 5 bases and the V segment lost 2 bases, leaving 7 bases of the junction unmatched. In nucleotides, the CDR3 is TGTGCCAGCAGCTTAACCAGCGGGAGCGCGGAGACCCAGTACTTC. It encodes CASSLTSGSAETQYF.

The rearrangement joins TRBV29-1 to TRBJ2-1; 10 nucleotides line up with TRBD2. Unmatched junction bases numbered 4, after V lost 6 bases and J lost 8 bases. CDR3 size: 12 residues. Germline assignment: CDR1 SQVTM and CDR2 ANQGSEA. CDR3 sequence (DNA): TGCAGCGTATCGACTAGCGGGCATGAGCAGTTCTTC. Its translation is CSVSTSGHEQFF.

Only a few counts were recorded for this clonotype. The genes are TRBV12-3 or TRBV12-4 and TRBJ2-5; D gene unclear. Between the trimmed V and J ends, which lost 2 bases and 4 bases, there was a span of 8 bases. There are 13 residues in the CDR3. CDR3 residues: CASSLKQTETQYF. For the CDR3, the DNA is TGTGCCAGCAGTTTAAAACAAACAGAGACCCAGTACTTC.

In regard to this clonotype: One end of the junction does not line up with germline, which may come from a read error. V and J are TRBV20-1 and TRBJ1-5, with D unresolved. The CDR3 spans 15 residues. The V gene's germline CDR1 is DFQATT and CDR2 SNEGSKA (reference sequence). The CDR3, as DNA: TGCAGTGCGGACCCGCGGGCGGTCGGCAATCAGACCCAGCATTTT. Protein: CSADPRAVGNQTQHF.

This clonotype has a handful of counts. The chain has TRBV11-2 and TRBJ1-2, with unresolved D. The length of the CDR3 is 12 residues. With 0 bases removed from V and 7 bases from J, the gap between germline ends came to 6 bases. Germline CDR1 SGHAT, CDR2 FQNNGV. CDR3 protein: CASSLEASGYTF. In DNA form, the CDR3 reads TGTGCCAGCAGCTTAGAGGCCAGTGGCTACACCTTC.

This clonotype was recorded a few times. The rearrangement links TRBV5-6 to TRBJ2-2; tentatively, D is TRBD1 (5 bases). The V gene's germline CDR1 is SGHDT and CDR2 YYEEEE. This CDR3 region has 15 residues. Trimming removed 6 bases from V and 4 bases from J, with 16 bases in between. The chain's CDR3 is CASISWTLFTGELFF. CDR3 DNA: TGTGCCAGCATCTCCTGGACACTTTTCACCGGGGAGCTGTTTTTT.